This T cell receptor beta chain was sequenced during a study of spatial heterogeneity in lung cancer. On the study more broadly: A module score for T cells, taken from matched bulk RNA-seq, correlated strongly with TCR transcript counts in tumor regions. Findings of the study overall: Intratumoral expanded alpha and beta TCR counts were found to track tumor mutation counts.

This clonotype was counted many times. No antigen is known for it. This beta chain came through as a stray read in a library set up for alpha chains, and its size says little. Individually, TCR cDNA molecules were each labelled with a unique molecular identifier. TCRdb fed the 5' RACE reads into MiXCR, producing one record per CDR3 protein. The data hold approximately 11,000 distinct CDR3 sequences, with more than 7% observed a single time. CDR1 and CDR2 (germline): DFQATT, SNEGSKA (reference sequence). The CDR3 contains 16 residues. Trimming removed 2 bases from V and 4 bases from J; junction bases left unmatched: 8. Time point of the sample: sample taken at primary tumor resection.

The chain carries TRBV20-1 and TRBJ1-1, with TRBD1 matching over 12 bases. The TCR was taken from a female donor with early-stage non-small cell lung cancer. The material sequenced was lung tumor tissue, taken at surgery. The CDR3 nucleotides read TGCAGTGCTAGATTTGGGACAGGGGGCGCAGGCACTGAAGCTTTCTTT. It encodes CSARFGTGGAGTEAFF.